This record covers a single T cell receptor beta chain. The antigen is not known. Trimming removed 10 bases at V and 5 bases at J, with 15 bases between. The CDR3 spans 13 residues. CDR1 is SNHLY and CDR2 is FYNNEI in the germline V gene. The data were taken from a study of cytomegalovirus exposure and HLA in healthy donors. Notes on the study in general: Some public TCRs appeared in many individuals, while most sequences were rare. Fewer than 20,000 TCR beta sequences were associated with HLA alleles at 0.05 false discovery rate in a later analysis.

13 Jbeta primers and 60 Vbeta primers were used for the PCR. Produced via immunoSEQ multiplex PCR; TCRdb's table is partial and in-frame only. Its listing shows roughly 120,000 clones. The V call is TRBV2, the J call TRBJ1-5; D possibly corresponds to TRBD1 (6 bases). This sequence was found in a man aged 25 to 40 in good health and CMV-seronegative. The specimen sequenced was PBMCs. The CDR3 DNA follows: TGTGCCACTGGGGGGGGCCACGATCAGCCCCAGCATTTT. It specifies CATGGGHDQPQHF.